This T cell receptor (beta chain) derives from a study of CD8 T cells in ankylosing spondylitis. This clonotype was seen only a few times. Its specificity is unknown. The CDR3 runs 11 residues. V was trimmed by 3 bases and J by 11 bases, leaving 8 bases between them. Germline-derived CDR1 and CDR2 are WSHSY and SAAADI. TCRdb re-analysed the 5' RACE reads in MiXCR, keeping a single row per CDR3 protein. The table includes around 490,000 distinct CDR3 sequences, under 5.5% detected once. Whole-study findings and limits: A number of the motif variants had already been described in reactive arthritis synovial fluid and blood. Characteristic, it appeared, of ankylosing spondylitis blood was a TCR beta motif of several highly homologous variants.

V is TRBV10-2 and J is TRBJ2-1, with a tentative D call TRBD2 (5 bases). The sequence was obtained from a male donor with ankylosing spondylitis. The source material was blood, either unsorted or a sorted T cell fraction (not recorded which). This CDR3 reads CASSETRKQFF. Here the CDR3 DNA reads TGCGCCAGCAGTGAAACTAGGAAGCAGTTCTTC.